This TCR beta chain was captured by sequencing in a study of cytomegalovirus exposure and HLA in healthy donors. Both 60 Vbeta primers and 13 Jbeta primers went into the PCR. Profiled with immunoSEQ multiplex PCR; TCRdb holds only in-frame clones, not every one. The sample has 150,000 to 200,000 clones, more than 70% seen once; the top ten hold less than 1.1%. This clone was picked up a small number of times. The TCR was taken from a woman between 35 and 50 years old in good health and CMV-seronegative. Material for sequencing was PBMCs.

CDR3 bases: TGTGCCTGGGAGGCGGGACTAGCGGGCACCATTACGCAGTATTTT. It codes for CAWEAGLAGTITQYF. The V and J genes are TRBV30 and TRBJ2-3; 12 nucleotides agree with TRBD2. This CDR3 is built from 15 residues. J was trimmed by 8 bases and V by 5 bases; bases with no gene match: 11. Germline CDR1 GTSNPN, CDR2 SVGIG (reference sequence).